This T cell receptor (beta chain) was documented in a study of Graves' ophthalmopathy and Graves' hyperthyroidism. About the research overall: At initial diagnosis, peripheral blood was obtained, and this preceded any treatment. Overall study findings and caveats: In predicting ophthalmopathy progression, the model reached 70.59% sensitivity and roughly 74% specificity. Most thyroid clonotypes with frequency above 0.001 were detected in blood too.

Those donors who had ophthalmopathy presented with moderate-to-severe activity, a CAS of ≥3, a NOSPECS of ≥4 and a duration under 3 months. The sequenced template was RNA, covering the TCR beta CDR3 region. In the first round, RT-PCR was carried out with HTBI primers, and a multiplex PCR formed the second round. From the multiplex PCR reads, TCRdb called clonotypes with MiXCR, one entry per CDR3 protein. The repertoire holds 350,000 or so distinct CDR3 sequences, with 15% to 20% as singletons. V trimming: 5 bases; J trimming: 1 base; junction bases outside the gene matches: 3. In germline, CDR1 is SGHRS, CDR2 YFSETQ. The CDR3 is 14 amino acids. This clonotype has ten or more counts. The target antigen is unknown.

Material for sequencing was peripheral blood. V usage is TRBV5-1 and J usage is TRBJ1-1; 9 bases match TRBD1. The sequence derives from an adult man with Graves' ophthalmopathy. CDR3 sequence (DNA): TGCGCCAGCAGTACAGGGGGCACGAACACTGAAGCTTTCTTT. Translated, it gives CASSTGGTNTEAFF.